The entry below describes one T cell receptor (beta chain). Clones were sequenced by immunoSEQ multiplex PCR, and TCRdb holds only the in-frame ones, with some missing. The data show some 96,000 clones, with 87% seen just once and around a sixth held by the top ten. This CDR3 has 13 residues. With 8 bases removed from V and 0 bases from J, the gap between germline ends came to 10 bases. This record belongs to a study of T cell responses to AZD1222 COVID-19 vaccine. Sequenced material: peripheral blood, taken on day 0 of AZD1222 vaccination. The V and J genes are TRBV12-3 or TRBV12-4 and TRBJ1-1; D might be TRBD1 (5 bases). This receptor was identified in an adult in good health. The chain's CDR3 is CASRQRMNTEAFF. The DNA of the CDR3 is TGTGCCAGCCGACAGCGAATGAACACTGAAGCTTTCTTT.